This section outlines one TCR beta chain sequence together with its context. What it recognizes is unknown. The data were taken from a study of cytomegalovirus exposure and HLA in healthy donors. Study-wide findings and caveats: A later analysis appeared to link common viral pathogens to several of the most significant clusters. Data from an earlier analysis indicated that most TCR beta V segments were productive either about 87% or about 30% of the time. A later analysis reportedly identified an Asian-associated ancestry cluster as carrying fewer N-insertions than the roughly 720-donor mean.

Primers: 60 Vbeta forward and 13 Jbeta reverse. Clones were read by immunoSEQ multiplex PCR, and TCRdb kept only the in-frame ones, dropping some. The sample's table shows some 71,000 clones. Sampled while nominally healthy, donors likely had unrecorded immune exposures. This CDR3 has 14 amino acids. After removal of 2 bases from V and 8 bases from J, the junction contained 8 bases not matched to a gene. Per germline, CDR1 LGHNT and CDR2 FRNRAP. The chain links TRBV12-5 to TRBJ1-2; TRBD1 aligns across 7 bases. This clonotype was obtained from a woman under 40 in good health and CMV-seronegative. The sample consisted of PBMCs. As DNA, the CDR3 is TGTGCTAGTGGTTTGTGGGCAGGGGGAGGAGGCTACACCTTC. It codes for CASGLWAGGGGYTF. The whole variable domain, filled in from reference TRBV12-5 and TRBJ1-2, reads DARVTQTPRHKVTEMGQEVTMRCQPILGHNTVFWYRQTMMQGLELLAYFRNRAPLDDSGMPKDRFSAEMPDATLATLKIQPSEPRDSAVYFCASGLWAGGGGYTFGSGTRLTVV.